The 27 T cell receptor beta chains in this list originate from one sample, sequenced in a study of blood T cells in healthy people across ages. It was with a sample-barcoded 5' primer and a J-beta primer mix that a second PCR of about 6 to 12 cycles was run. TCRdb redid the calling of the 5' RACE reads with MiXCR, one entry per CDR3 protein. In the table there are about 1.8 million distinct CDR3 sequences, 49% of which are singletons. Material: blood. The receptors originated from a woman between 40 and 55 years old in good health.

The CDR3 coding sequence is TGTGCCAGCAGCGCCACTAGCGGGGGGGCCGTCAATGAGCAGTTCTTC. It encodes CASSATSGGAVNEQFF. This chain connects TRBV7-9 to TRBJ2-1; 13 bases are a match to TRBD2. Germline CDR1 SEHNR, CDR2 FQNEAQ (reference sequence). V was pared by 5 bases and J by 6 bases, with 7 bases of the junction left unmatched. The CDR3 covers 16 residues.

This chain joins TRBV9 and TRBJ2-3; TRBD2 matches 7 bases. CDR3 length: 14 amino acids. The V gene end was trimmed by 0 bases and the J gene end by 11 bases; junction bases not matched to a gene: 9. Germline V gene data show CDR1 as SGDLS and CDR2 as YYNGEE. CDR3 coding DNA: TGTGCCAGCAGCGTAGCCCTCACTAGCGCGGGGCAGTATTTT. Translation gives CASSVALTSAGQYF.

The chain employs TRBV6-1 and TRBJ2-1; 10 bases are shared with TRBD2. V trimming: 4 bases; J trimming: 5 bases; junction bases outside the gene matches: 11. Germline V gives CDR1 MNHNS, CDR2 SASEGT. This CDR3 has 17 amino acids. This chain's CDR3 is CASSGWVAGGGDNEQFF. CDR3 nucleotides: TGTGCCAGCAGTGGGTGGGTAGCGGGGGGTGGCGACAATGAGCAGTTCTTC.

A word on this clonotype: A read error may account for a junction end that differs from germline. V usage is TRBV27 and J usage is TRBJ1-2; 8 nucleotides match TRBD1. CDR3 size: 12 residues. Per germline, CDR1 MNHEY and CDR2 SMNVEV (reference sequence). CDR3 bases: TGTACCAGCAGTGGAACAGGGGGAGGCTACACCTTC. Translating gives CTSSGTGGGYTF.

The rearrangement links TRBV18 to TRBJ2-3; D unresolved. Trimming shortened V by 4 bases and J by 3 bases, and 8 bases separated the two germline ends. In germline, CDR1 is KGHSH, CDR2 LQKENI. CDR3 length: 13 residues. The CDR3 sequence is CASSQAKTDTQYF. DNA of the CDR3: TGTGCCAGCTCACAAGCCAAGACAGATACGCAGTATTTT. Combining the CDR3 with reference TRBV18 and TRBJ2-3 gives the whole variable domain NAGVMQNPRHLVRRRGQEARLRCSPMKGHSHVYWYRQLPEEGLKFMVYLQKENIIDESGMPKERFSAEFPKEGPSILRIQQVVRGDSAAYFCASSQAKTDTQYFGPGTRLTVL.

V usage is TRBV9 and J usage is TRBJ2-1; 8 nucleotides agree with TRBD2. Germline trimming cut 4 bases from V and 7 bases from J; bases unmatched to any gene: 10. The V gene's germline CDR1 is SGDLS and CDR2 YYNGEE. This CDR3 region has 15 residues. CDR3 protein: CASSQTSEGWNEQFF. The CDR3 nucleotides read TGTGCCAGCAGCCAGACTAGCGAAGGTTGGAATGAGCAGTTCTTC.

The chain is built from TRBV29-1 and TRBJ1-1; 10 bases match TRBD1. The V and J ends lost 4 bases and 7 bases, in that order; junction bases with no gene match: 3. Germline V gene data show CDR1 as SQVTM and CDR2 as ANQGSEA. The CDR3 sequence is 12 residues long. CDR3 sequence reads: CSVADRGFEAFF. CDR3 sequence (DNA): TGCAGCGTTGCGGACAGGGGGTTTGAAGCTTTCTTT.

This clonotype was recorded a few times. The chain recombines TRBV6-6 with TRBJ2-3; the D gene is possibly TRBD1 (6 bases). Germline values: CDR1 MNHNY, CDR2 SVGAGI (reference sequence). The CDR3 contains 15 residues. V was clipped by 5 bases and J by 7 bases, with 19 bases between them. Here the CDR3 DNA reads TGTGCCAGCAGTACACAGGGTCCCTCCGGATATACGCAGTATTTT. It is translated as CASSTQGPSGYTQYF.

In this sample, this clonotype turned up a few times. The chain uses TRBV29-1 and TRBJ2-3, with 9 bases that match TRBD2. CDR1 and CDR2 from the germline V gene are SQVTM and ANQGSEA. V was pared by 6 bases and J by 4 bases, with 5 bases of the junction left unmatched. The CDR3 loop spans 13 amino acids. CDR3 sequence: CSVAGGNPDTQYF. The CDR3 DNA reads as TGCAGCGTGGCGGGGGGGAACCCAGATACGCAGTATTTT.

V gene TRBV5-1 combines with J gene TRBJ2-3; 14 bases are a match to TRBD2. There are 19 residues in the CDR3. The V gene end was trimmed by 4 bases and the J gene end by 3 bases; junction bases not matched to a gene: 13. Germline CDR1 is SGHRS and CDR2 is YFSETQ. In DNA, the CDR3 is TGCGCCAGCAGCCCATTGGCCCCGGGACTAGCGGGGGAAACAGATACGCAGTATTTT. Translating it yields CASSPLAPGLAGETDTQYF.

The chain links TRBV20-1 to TRBJ2-7, with D perhaps TRBD1 (6 bases). From germline, CDR1 is DFQATT and CDR2 SNEGSKA (reference sequence). Trimming took 6 bases from V and 6 from J, leaving 24 bases between them. The CDR3 extends over 15 amino acids. CDR3 sequence reads: CSAPESTGRRGEQYF. CDR3 bases: TGCAGTGCCCCAGAGTCGACAGGTAGAAGAGGCGAGCAGTACTTC.

V usage is TRBV9 and J usage is TRBJ2-7, with 8 bases identical to TRBD2. The CDR3 is made up of 18 amino acids. The V gene's germline CDR1 is SGDLS and CDR2 YYNGEE. Trimming took 0 bases from V and 1 from J; bases not matched to a gene: 12. For the CDR3, the DNA is TGTGCCAGCAGCGTAGGGGACCGGCGGGGGGCAATATCCTACGAGCAGTACTTC. Its protein is CASSVGDRRGAISYEQYF.

The rearrangement joins TRBV11-1 to TRBJ1-1, with a possible D match to TRBD1 (6 bases). The germline CDR1 and CDR2 sequences are SGHAT and FQDESV (reference sequence). The CDR3 sequence is 14 residues long. Trimming removed 4 bases from V and 4 bases from J, with 13 bases in between. CDR3 sequence (DNA): TGTGCCAGCAGCTCCACGACAGGAGTCACTGAAGCTTTCTTT. It encodes CASSSTTGVTEAFF. Full variable domain (remainder filled in from reference TRBV11-1 and TRBJ1-1): EAEVAQSPRYKITEKSQAVAFWCDPISGHATLYWYRQILGQGPELLVQFQDESVVDDSQLPKDRFSAERLKGVDSTLKIQPAELGDSAMYLCASSSTTGVTEAFFGQGTRLTVV.

The chain has TRBV20-1 and TRBJ2-7; D possibly matches TRBD1 or TRBD2 (6 bases each). The germline V and J ends were trimmed by 3 bases and 2 bases, with 11 bases remaining between them. This CDR3 region has 13 residues. Germline V gene data show CDR1 as DFQATT and CDR2 as SNEGSKA (reference sequence). CDR3 bases: TGCAGTGCTAGTAAGGGGGAGGCCTACGAGCAGTACTTC. Encoded protein: CSASKGEAYEQYF.

The rearrangement uses TRBV5-1 and TRBJ2-3; D possibly uses TRBD1 or TRBD2 (5 bases each). The germline V gene has CDR1 SGHRS and CDR2 YFSETQ. Trimming removed 0 bases from V and 2 bases from J, with 13 bases in between. The CDR3 has 16 residues. Here the CDR3 DNA reads TGCGCCAGCAGCTTGGGAGGGGAAATCCTCACAGATACGCAGTATTTT. It codes for CASSLGGEILTDTQYF.

The chain joins TRBV12-3 or TRBV12-4 to TRBJ2-7; D perhaps matches TRBD1 (5 bases). The V gene lost 7 bases and the J gene lost 2 bases, with 9 bases spanning the gap. The CDR3 is made up of 12 amino acids. CDR3 nucleotide sequence: TGTGCCAGCAAGGCACAGGCCTACGAGCAGTACTTC. The encoded protein is CASKAQAYEQYF.

This clonotype has only a few counts. One base away lies a much larger clone, so this may be a sequencing read error. The chain joins TRBV28 to TRBJ2-7, with D maybe TRBD1 (5 bases). The J call may be wrong; the DNA end is better matched by TRBJ2-4. Germline-derived CDR1 and CDR2 are MDHEN and SYDVKM. The CDR3 is made up of 14 amino acids. The CDR3 region has the DNA TGTGCCAGCAGTTTAAGGCAGGGCAAAAACATTCAGTACTTC. Amino acid sequence: CASSLRQGKNIQYF.

This clonotype was counted only a few times. The chain employs TRBV6-5 and TRBJ1-2; the D gene is possibly TRBD1 (6 bases). Trimming took off 0 bases at V and 6 bases at J, with 14 bases between the two ends. CDR1 MNHEY and CDR2 SVGAGI come from the germline V gene. This CDR3 has 15 amino acids. The CDR3 sequence is CASSYSMARGDGYTF. The CDR3 DNA sequence: TGTGCCAGCAGTTACTCGATGGCCAGGGGAGATGGCTACACCTTC.

The rearrangement joins TRBV3-1 to TRBJ2-1; perhaps D is TRBD1 or TRBD2 (7 bases each). Trimming took off 4 bases at V and 4 bases at J, with 23 bases between the two ends. The germline CDR1 and CDR2 sequences are LGHDT and YNNKEL (reference sequence). The CDR3 length is 18 residues. CDR3 sequence reads: CASSPEGQLRGGYNEQFF. As DNA, the CDR3 is TGTGCCAGCAGCCCAGAGGGACAGTTAAGGGGGGGTTACAATGAGCAGTTCTTC.

The V gene is TRBV6-6, the J gene TRBJ2-7; D gene uncertain. The CDR3 loop spans 12 amino acids. V was trimmed by 0 bases and J by 6 bases, leaving 6 bases between them. Germline loops: CDR1 MNHNY, CDR2 SVGAGI (reference sequence). The CDR3 loop is CASSYSLTEQYF. Written as DNA, the CDR3 is TGTGCCAGCAGTTACTCGTTAACCGAGCAGTACTTC.

The chain has TRBV20-1 and TRBJ1-4; D gene unclear. The CDR3 totals 15 residues. Germline V lookup: CDR1 DFQATT, CDR2 SNEGSKA (reference sequence). The ends were cut back, 1 base at V and 8 bases at J, with 17 bases in the middle. The CDR3 is CSARAVGRVGEKLFF. The CDR3 DNA follows: TGCAGTGCTAGAGCGGTGGGGAGGGTCGGAGAAAAACTGTTTTTT.

This sequence joins TRBV20-1 and TRBJ2-6; the D gene could be TRBD1 or TRBD2 (6 bases each). The CDR3 is 15 amino acids. Deletions cut 1 base from V and 2 bases from J, with 9 bases between. Germline CDR1 DFQATT, CDR2 SNEGSKA (reference sequence). The CDR3 bases are TGCAGTGCTAGAGCCGGGGGCGCTGGGGCCAACGTCCTGACTTTC. This translates into CSARAGGAGANVLTF.

This chain connects TRBV28 to TRBJ2-4, with 9 bases fitting TRBD1. The J call may be mistaken, given a closer DNA end match to TRBJ2-7. This CDR3 is built from 15 residues. Germline CDR1 reads MDHEN; CDR2 reads SYDVKM. The CDR3: CASSDGGTGLHEQYF. The CDR3 nucleotides read TGTGCCAGCAGTGACGGGGGGACAGGGTTACACGAGCAGTACTTC.

The chain links TRBV7-2 to TRBJ2-1, with D tentatively TRBD1 (5 bases). This CDR3 comprises 14 residues. Germline values: CDR1 SGHTA, CDR2 FQGNSA. V lost 1 base to trimming and J lost 7 bases, with 11 bases between them. The CDR3: CASSLERAGNEQFF. CDR3 nucleotides: TGTGCCAGCAGCTTAGAAAGAGCAGGGAATGAGCAGTTCTTC.

This chain joins TRBV7-2 and TRBJ2-5, with 7 bases fitting TRBD2. This CDR3 spans 13 amino acids. The ends lost 5 bases at V and 9 bases at J; junction bases unmatched: 9. Per the germline V gene, CDR1 is SGHTA and CDR2 is FQGNSA. CDR3: CASSATSRGAQYF. CDR3 nucleotides: TGTGCCAGCAGCGCGACTAGCAGAGGGGCCCAGTACTTC.

This clonotype was observed once. The J gene is TRBJ2-7, the V gene TRBV12-3 or TRBV12-4, with a tentative D call TRBD2 (6 bases). V gave up 10 bases and J gave up 10 bases, with 26 bases separating them. The CDR3 contains 14 residues. The CDR3 nucleotides are TGTGCCACACTCGGAGGGCTCTCCGGGGAGGCCCAGTACTTC. Translated, it gives CATLGGLSGEAQYF.

V and J are TRBV7-2 and TRBJ2-5, with D maybe TRBD1 (6 bases). Matching the DNA end better, TRBJ2-7 makes the J call doubtful. The CDR3 is made up of 15 amino acids. Germline loops: CDR1 SGHTA, CDR2 FQGNSA. CDR3 sequence: CASSHIAAGENEQYF. The CDR3 nucleotides read TGTGCCAGCAGCCATATTGCGGCAGGGGAAAACGAGCAGTACTTC.